Following are 24 T cell receptor beta chains from one sample sequenced in a study of shared clonotypes between healthy human individuals. Terminally differentiated effector memory CD45RA+ cells were left out of the naive CD8 fraction, which was CD45RO-negative and positively selected for CCR7. Assay: immunoSEQ multiplex PCR; the TCRdb copy retains only in-frame clones and omits some. The sample lists millions of clones; 85% to 95% were seen once. Sequences were obtained from naive CD8+ T cells sorted from blood. All receptors come from a man younger than 30 in good health.

This chain uses TRBV11-2 with TRBJ2-7, with D perhaps being TRBD1 or TRBD2 (5 bases each). Trimming removed 0 bases at V and 2 bases at J, with 14 bases between. The CDR3 is 16 residues long. Germline values: CDR1 SGHAT, CDR2 FQNNGV. As DNA, the CDR3 is TGTGCCAGCAGCTTAGAATTGGGACCGCCGACCTACGAGCAGTACTTC. Its protein is CASSLELGPPTYEQYF. Supplemented by reference TRBV11-2 and TRBJ2-7, the full variable domain reads EAGVAQSPRYKIIEKRQSVAFWCNPISGHATLYWYQQILGQGPKLLIQFQNNGVVDDSQLPKDRFSAERLKGVDSTLKIQPAKLEDSAVYLCASSLELGPPTYEQYFGPGTRLTVT.

This chain joins TRBV4-3 and TRBJ2-7; D not certain. The CDR3 contains 15 residues. Germline V gene data show CDR1 as LGHNA and CDR2 as YSLEER. The V end was cut by 1 base, the J end by 6 bases, with 16 bases between. The chain's CDR3 is CASSQVWTAGREQYF. CDR3 nucleotide sequence: TGCGCCAGCAGCCAAGTCTGGACGGCCGGTCGCGAGCAGTACTTC.

The J gene is TRBJ2-7, the V gene TRBV2; no firm D call. Trimming took 6 bases from V and 6 from J, leaving 15 bases between them. Germline lookup yields CDR1 SNHLY and CDR2 FYNNEI. The CDR3 extends over 13 amino acids. CDR3 sequence reads: CASSSGEATEQYF. CDR3 coding DNA: TGTGCCAGCAGCTCGGGCGAGGCAACCGAGCAGTACTTC.

The rearrangement joins TRBV30 to TRBJ2-7, with D possibly called TRBD1 or TRBD2 (5 bases each). CDR1 and CDR2 from the germline V gene are GTSNPN and SVGIG (reference sequence). The CDR3 covers 15 residues. Between the trimmed V and J ends, which lost 2 bases and 3 bases, there was a span of 17 bases. This chain's CDR3 is CAWSPGTASVYEQYF. The CDR3 bases are TGTGCCTGGAGTCCAGGGACGGCGAGTGTCTACGAGCAGTACTTC.

The chain combines TRBV10-1 with TRBJ1-1; 7 positions agree with TRBD1. Germline V gene data show CDR1 as WNHNN and CDR2 as SYGVQD (reference sequence). The CDR3 has 17 amino acids. J was trimmed by 1 base and V by 2 bases; bases with no gene match: 10. The CDR3 loop reads CASSETMTGTGNTEAFF. The DNA for the CDR3 is TGCGCCAGCAGTGAGACAATGACAGGGACGGGGAACACTGAAGCTTTCTTT.

This chain connects TRBV28 to TRBJ2-4; D possibly uses TRBD1 or TRBD2 (5 bases each). Germline loops: CDR1 MDHEN, CDR2 SYDVKM. CDR3 length equals 11 residues. Trimming shortened V by 5 bases and J by 8 bases, and 7 bases separated the two germline ends. The CDR3 loop reads CASSPGHIQYF. CDR3 sequence (DNA): TGTGCCAGCAGTCCGGGACACATTCAGTACTTC.

The rearrangement joins TRBV4-3 to TRBJ2-7, with 7 bases that match TRBD1. The J segment lost 1 base and the V segment lost 3 bases, leaving 3 bases of the junction unmatched. The CDR3 contains 14 residues. The germline V gene has CDR1 LGHNA and CDR2 YSLEER. CDR3 sequence: CASSHDRESYEQYF. CDR3 DNA sequence: TGCGCCAGCAGCCATGACAGGGAATCCTACGAGCAGTACTTC.

This clone has only a few counts. The chain combines TRBV30 with TRBJ1-1, with no clear D. This CDR3 comprises 12 residues. From germline, CDR1 is GTSNPN and CDR2 SVGIG (reference sequence). Trimming left V 4 bases short and J 1 base short, with 7 bases between. The CDR3 is CAWTLSNTEAFF. The CDR3 DNA sequence: TGTGCCTGGACGCTGTCGAACACTGAAGCTTTCTTT.

V and J are TRBV2 and TRBJ1-2; unclear D gene. V lost 2 bases and J 5 bases, leaving 6 bases between the germline ends. The CDR3 runs 12 residues. Germline CDR1 and CDR2: SNHLY and FYNNEI. The CDR3 sequence is CASSETQYGYTF. The CDR3 nucleotides read TGTGCCAGCAGTGAAACCCAGTATGGCTACACCTTC.

This chain joins TRBV2 and TRBJ2-5, with TRBD2 matching 7 bases. V shed 3 bases, J shed 4 bases, and the junction held 8 bases outside the gene matches. The CDR3 extends over 15 amino acids. Germline V gives CDR1 SNHLY, CDR2 FYNNEI. CDR3 coding DNA: TGTGCCAGCAGTGACGACGCGGGAGCGCTAGAGACCCAGTACTTC. It is translated as CASSDDAGALETQYF. Looking up the rest from reference TRBV2 and TRBJ2-5 gives the full variable domain: EPEVTQTPSHQVTQMGQEVILRCVPISNHLYFYWYRQILGQKVEFLVSFYNNEISEKSEIFDDQFSVERPDGSNFTLKIRSTKLEDSAMYFCASSDDAGALETQYFGPGTRLLVL.

This rearrangement joins TRBV7-6 to TRBJ2-7; TRBD2 matches 8 bases. The ends lost 4 bases at V and 3 bases at J; junction bases unmatched: 5. Germline V CDR1 and CDR2: SGHVS, FNYEAQ. This CDR3 contains 14 residues. CDR3 DNA: TGTGCCAGCAGCTCCTCGGGACTAGACTACGAGCAGTACTTC. The encoded protein is CASSSSGLDYEQYF. The whole variable domain, remainder taken from reference TRBV7-6 and TRBJ2-7, is GAGVSQSPRYKVTKRGQDVALRCDPISGHVSLYWYRQALGQGPEFLTYFNYEAQQDKSGLPNDRFSAERPEGSISTLTIQRTEQRDSAMYRCASSSSGLDYEQYFGPGTRLTVT.

The chain joins TRBV5-8 to TRBJ2-3, with no clear D. Germline-derived CDR1 and CDR2 are SGHTS and YDEGEE. V gave up 1 base and J gave up 5 bases, with 11 bases separating them. The CDR3 is 14 amino acids. This CDR3 reads CASSLQVSEDTQYF. The CDR3 region has the DNA TGTGCCAGCAGCTTGCAGGTGTCCGAAGATACGCAGTATTTT.

The V call is TRBV18, the J call TRBJ2-3; TRBD2 aligns across 12 bases. Germline assignment: CDR1 KGHSH and CDR2 LQKENI. CDR3 length: 19 amino acids. V lost 3 bases and J lost 0; bases outside the gene matches: 10. For the CDR3, the DNA is TGTGCCAGCTCACCCGACTCCGGGACTAGCGGGTCTAGCACAGATACGCAGTATTTT. The encoded protein is CASSPDSGTSGSSTDTQYF. Together with reference TRBV18 and TRBJ2-3, the CDR3 gives the full variable domain: NAGVMQNPRHLVRRRGQEARLRCSPMKGHSHVYWYRQLPEEGLKFMVYLQKENIIDESGMPKERFSAEFPKEGPSILRIQQVVRGDSAAYFCASSPDSGTSGSSTDTQYFGPGTRLTVL.

The rearrangement joins TRBV10-2 to TRBJ2-1; TRBD1 matches at 9 bases. J was trimmed by 1 base and V by 4 bases; bases with no gene match: 2. There are 15 residues in the CDR3. Germline CDR1 and CDR2: WSHSY and SAAADI. CDR3 nucleotide sequence: TGCGCCAGCAGTGTAGACAGGGGGTCCTACAATGAGCAGTTCTTC. Amino acid sequence: CASSVDRGSYNEQFF.

The rearrangement joins TRBV7-6 to TRBJ1-1; 7 positions agree with TRBD1. Germline V gene sequence: CDR1 SGHVS, CDR2 FNYEAQ. This CDR3 region has 14 residues. With 4 bases clipped from V and 3 bases from J, the junction kept 5 bases outside the gene matches. CDR3 sequence reads: CASSSRQGDTEAFF. The CDR3 coding sequence is TGTGCCAGCAGCTCGCGACAGGGAGACACTGAAGCTTTCTTT. Based on the CDR3 plus reference TRBV7-6 and TRBJ1-1, the full variable domain is GAGVSQSPRYKVTKRGQDVALRCDPISGHVSLYWYRQALGQGPEFLTYFNYEAQQDKSGLPNDRFSAERPEGSISTLTIQRTEQRDSAMYRCASSSRQGDTEAFFGQGTRLTVV.

This rearrangement joins TRBV2 to TRBJ1-3; D not resolved. The germline V gene has CDR1 SNHLY and CDR2 FYNNEI. Trimming left V 7 bases short and J 4 bases short, with 14 bases between. This CDR3 contains 14 residues. CDR3 residues: CASTQIPGGNTIYF. The CDR3 DNA reads TGTGCCAGCACCCAGATTCCAGGAGGAAACACCATATATTTT.

On this clone itself: The sample has other DNA sequences that encode this CDR3 too. V and J are TRBV6-5 and TRBJ2-5; the D gene could be TRBD1 or TRBD2 (6 bases each). V lost 2 bases and J 1 base, leaving 11 bases between the germline ends. CDR1 MNHEY and CDR2 SVGAGI come from the germline V gene. The length of the CDR3 is 15 residues. The DNA of the CDR3 is TGTGCCAGCAGTTACGGGGGCGGGATCCAAGAGACCCAGTACTTC. Translating it yields CASSYGGGIQETQYF.

The chain is built from TRBV6-6 and TRBJ1-1; D is perhaps TRBD1 (6 bases). CDR3 length: 12 amino acids. The V end was cut by 6 bases, the J end by 7 bases, with 12 bases between. Germline V lookup: CDR1 MNHNY, CDR2 SVGAGI (reference sequence). This chain's CDR3 is CASRYTGYEAFF. The DNA of the CDR3 is TGTGCCAGCAGGTATACAGGGTATGAAGCTTTCTTT.

CDR3 in amino acids: CASSFAHEGADYEQYF. The CDR3 nucleotides read TGTGCCAGCAGCTTCGCACATGAAGGAGCGGACTACGAGCAGTACTTC. The rearrangement joins TRBV7-2 to TRBJ2-7; tentative D call: TRBD2 (5 bases). CDR1 and CDR2 from the germline V gene are SGHTA and FQGNSA. The ends were cut back, 3 bases at V and 3 bases at J, with 18 bases in the middle. CDR3 size: 16 residues.

Details on this clone: This CDR3 is also generated by other DNA sequences in the sample. This chain connects TRBV30 to TRBJ2-7; D gene ambiguous. Germline assignment: CDR1 GTSNPN and CDR2 SVGIG (reference sequence). This CDR3 has 13 residues. V lost 3 bases and J lost 7, with 16 bases in between. The CDR3 DNA reads as TGTGCCTGGAGCGTAGGACGGTTCGGAGAGCAGTACTTC. Protein sequence: CAWSVGRFGEQYF.

V is TRBV4-1 and J is TRBJ2-7, with 10 bases identical to TRBD2. The junction had 11 bases not matched to a gene; V was cut back by 6 bases and J by 0 bases. Germline lookup yields CDR1 MGHRA and CDR2 YSYEKL. This CDR3 has 17 amino acids. The CDR3 region is CASRPIKGTSDSYEQYF. The CDR3 DNA reads TGCGCCAGCAGACCAATTAAAGGGACTAGCGACTCCTACGAGCAGTACTTC.

In this sample, this clone turned up once. The chain employs TRBV4-3 and TRBJ1-2, with 9 nucleotides matching TRBD1. This CDR3 region has 17 residues. V was pared by 3 bases and J by 4 bases, with 12 bases of the junction left unmatched. Germline loops: CDR1 LGHNA, CDR2 YSLEER. This CDR3 is CASSQGQGASLSYGYTF. CDR3 coding DNA: TGCGCCAGCAGCCAGGGACAGGGTGCGTCCTTGAGCTATGGCTACACCTTC.

The chain joins TRBV4-1 to TRBJ2-7; TRBD2 aligns across 7 bases. Germline CDR1 is MGHRA and CDR2 is YSYEKL. Germline trimming cut 4 bases from V and 5 bases from J; bases unmatched to any gene: 11. The CDR3 spans 15 residues. CDR3 in DNA: TGCGCCAGCAGCCTAGCTCCGGGACTAAATAACGAGCAGTACTTC. Translating gives CASSLAPGLNNEQYF.

The chain combines TRBV9 with TRBJ2-3; a weak D match, TRBD1 (6 bases). V lost 4 bases and J lost 3, with 18 bases in between. CDR3 length: 16 amino acids. Germline assignment: CDR1 SGDLS and CDR2 YYNGEE. For the CDR3, the DNA is TGTGCCAGCAGCCCCTGGACAGCTACAAGTACAGATACGCAGTATTTT. It encodes CASSPWTATSTDTQYF.